This TCR beta chain was sequenced during a study of breast tumors, draining lymph nodes, adjacent tissues. The CDR3 has 14 amino acids. CDR1 and CDR2 from the germline V gene are LGHDT and YNNKEL (reference sequence). This clonotype was observed a single time. Its specificity is unknown. The junction departs from the called germline gene at one end, perhaps through a read error. In TCRdb, the multiplex PCR reads were re-called with MiXCR into one record per CDR3 protein. This sample carries around 140,000 distinct CDR3 sequences, around 22% of them seen once, and the ten largest clones take about 2.6%. Broader study findings: The lymph node origin of tumor T cells was framed as consistent with a hypothesis, not demonstrated.

Samples came from axillary lymph nodes draining the breast cancer. The V and J genes are TRBV3-1 and TRBJ2-3; TRBD1 might be the D (5 bases). The specimen sequenced was axillary lymph node tissue. This TCR came from a female donor with breast cancer. Some clones in this sample may be carry-over from other donors' samples. The CDR3 spells CAGSQGTSTHTQYF. Written as DNA, the CDR3 is TGTGCCGGCAGCCAGGGTACGAGCACCCATACGCAGTATTTT.